The TCR beta chain described here comes from a study of beta chain features in type 1 diabetes. Study-wide points: Type 1 diabetes patients had TCRB CDR3s that were shorter (moderately but significantly so) in all four CD4+ subsets.

This clone has just a few counts. No antigen is known for it. Reverse transcription of all isolated RNA meant that expressed TCRB transcripts were sequenced. Sequenced by immunoSEQ multiplex PCR; TCRdb stores in-frame clones only, minus some. The sample contains approximately 730,000 clones, around 15% of which appear only once. The CDR3 totals 15 residues. Germline values: CDR1 SNHLY, CDR2 FYNNEI. The ends were cut back, 2 bases at V and 0 bases at J, with 7 bases in the middle. This sequence joins TRBV2 and TRBJ2-2; D is ambiguous. The sequence came from a young man with type 1 diabetes. Sample: naive CD4+ T cells from blood. The CDR3 loop reads CASSEMRANTGELFF. The CDR3 bases are TGTGCCAGCAGTGAAATGAGAGCGAACACCGGGGAGCTGTTTTTT.